The 32 T cell receptor beta chains given below trace back to one sample, sequenced in a study of CD8+CD57+ T cells in acquired aplastic anemia. Genomic DNA, the template, was used for profiling of the TCR beta VDJ and CDR3. MiXCR, run by TCRdb on the reads, gives a single entry per CDR3 protein. The sample consists of just over 400,000 distinct CDR3 sequences, 60% to 80% of them appearing once. Sequencing was done on a sample of sorted CD4+, CD8+, or CD8+CD57+ T cells (not recorded which) from PBMCs. The receptors stem from a human donor in good health, serving as a control.

This clonotype occurred once. The rearrangement uses TRBV5-1 and TRBJ2-1; unclear D gene. Germline lookup yields CDR1 SGHRS and CDR2 YFSETQ. Trimming pared 0 bases from V and 9 bases from J, leaving 13 bases between. This CDR3 spans 14 amino acids. CDR3: CASSLATANSEQFF. The DNA for the CDR3 is TGCGCCAGCAGCTTGGCCACAGCGAATTCTGAGCAGTTCTTC.

The chain has TRBV5-1 and TRBJ1-5, with D uncertain. The CDR3 consists of 14 residues. Germline loops: CDR1 SGHRS, CDR2 YFSETQ. V was trimmed by 0 bases and J by 14 bases, leaving 18 bases between them. The CDR3 DNA sequence: TGCGCCAGCAGCTTGGGACTAGCGGGGAGCTACGAGCATTTT. It yields the protein CASSLGLAGSYEHF. Looking up the rest from reference TRBV5-1 and TRBJ1-5 gives the full variable domain: KAGVTQTPRYLIKTRGQQVTLSCSPISGHRSVSWYQQTPGQGLQFLFEYFSETQRNKGNFPGRFSGRQFSNSRSEMNVSTLELGDSALYLCASSLGLAGSYEHFGDGTRLSIL.

Turning to this clonotype: Here the CDR3 omits its conserved ending phenylalanine or tryptophan, so a read error is the likely source. CDR3 sequence reads: CASSRDYGQYL. The CDR3 nucleotides read TGTGCCAGCAGCCGTGACTACGGGCAGTACCTC. The rearrangement links TRBV2 to TRBJ2-7, with D tentatively TRBD2 (5 bases). The CDR3 totals 11 residues. Germline V gives CDR1 SNHLY, CDR2 FYNNEI.

In this sample, this clonotype turned up a few times. V and J are TRBV5-1 and TRBJ1-6; TRBD1 agrees at 10 bases. The trim removed 6 bases at V and 8 bases at J, leaving 8 bases unmatched. From germline, CDR1 is SGHRS and CDR2 YFSETQ. CDR3 length: 15 amino acids. CDR3 nucleotide sequence: TGCGCCAGCAACACAGGGACAGGGGTGCATTCACCCCTCCACTTT. Its protein product is CASNTGTGVHSPLHF.

The rearrangement links TRBV7-9 to TRBJ1-5; D ambiguous. The germline V and J ends were trimmed by 5 bases and 1 base, with 9 bases remaining between them. This CDR3 contains 14 residues. Germline V gene sequence: CDR1 SEHNR, CDR2 FQNEAQ (reference sequence). This chain's CDR3 is CASSQTDSNQPQHF. The CDR3 nucleotides are TGTGCCAGCAGCCAGACGGACAGCAATCAGCCCCAGCATTTT.

For this clonotype: The junction shows a germline mismatch at one end, possibly a read error. The chain combines TRBV9 with TRBJ1-2; D remains unclear. The CDR3 contains 14 residues. From germline, CDR1 is SGDLS and CDR2 YYNGEE. For the CDR3, the DNA is TGTGCCAGCAGCTTAGGCATGGAGTACTATTGCTACACCTTC. This encodes CASSLGMEYYCYTF.

J is TRBJ2-3 and V is TRBV10-3; tentative D call: TRBD2 (5 bases). Germline CDR1 reads ENHRY; CDR2 reads SYGVKD. The V and J ends lost 4 bases and 11 bases respectively, with 10 bases between them. The CDR3 length is 11 residues. CDR3 sequence reads: CAISAPGMQYF. The CDR3 DNA reads as TGTGCCATCAGTGCTCCGGGAATGCAGTATTTT.

The chain employs TRBV7-3 and TRBJ1-2; D possibly corresponds to TRBD1 (5 bases). Germline V CDR1 and CDR2: SGHTA, FQGTGA. The CDR3 runs 18 residues. The V end lost 7 bases, the J end lost 0 bases, and 24 bases lay between the germline ends. This chain's CDR3 is CASTLGHQGSVPNYGYTF. The CDR3 DNA reads TGTGCCAGCACGCTGGGTCACCAGGGATCAGTCCCTAACTATGGCTACACCTTC.

The table lists this clonotype with a few counts. This could be a read error, since a much larger clone is one nucleotide away. The genes are TRBV12-3 or TRBV12-4 and TRBJ1-5; D unresolved. The CDR3 has 13 amino acids. The CDR3 reads CASSTASNQPQQF. The CDR3, as DNA: TGTGCCAGCAGTACCGCTAGCAATCAGCCCCAGCAGTTT.

This chain connects TRBV11-2 to TRBJ1-5; D is possibly TRBD1 (6 bases). V shed 7 bases and J shed 11 bases, with 15 bases lying between them. CDR1 and CDR2 from the germline V gene are SGHAT and FQNNGV. The CDR3 covers 12 residues. The CDR3 coding sequence is TGTGCCAGCAAATTCAGGGGTAATTCCCAGCATTTT. As protein: CASKFRGNSQHF.

This clonotype was seen just once. No conserved phenylalanine or tryptophan is present at the end of the CDR3, so a read error is the likely explanation. This chain connects TRBV10-3 to TRBJ1-5; no clear D. The CDR3 loop spans 15 amino acids. Trimming left V 0 bases short and J 3 bases short, with 9 bases between. Per germline, CDR1 ENHRY and CDR2 SYGVKD. The chain's CDR3 is CAISESWPDNQPQHL. The DNA of the CDR3 is TGTGCCATCAGTGAGTCGTGGCCGGACAATCAGCCCCAGCATTTG.

This chain joins TRBV6-1 and TRBJ2-2; D is unresolved. This CDR3 is 12 amino acids long. The germline V and J ends were trimmed by 10 bases and 0 bases, with 6 bases remaining between them. Germline V gene lookup returns CDR1 MNHNS and CDR2 SASEGT. The CDR3 here is CATVANTGELFF. In DNA, the CDR3 is TGTGCCACTGTGGCGAACACCGGGGAGCTGTTTTTT.

The chain employs TRBV20-1 and TRBJ2-1; possibly TRBD2 for D (7 bases). The CDR3 extends over 14 amino acids. V lost 1 base, J lost 8 bases, and 15 bases lay in between. Germline loops: CDR1 DFQATT, CDR2 SNEGSKA (reference sequence). The CDR3 nucleotides read TGCAGTGCTAGAGTTGCGGGGGCCAGATATGAGCAGTTCTTC. It specifies CSARVAGARYEQFF.

As concerns this clonotype: Germline and junction disagree at one end, which may indicate a read error. The chain employs TRBV7-6 and TRBJ2-7; D not resolved. In germline, CDR1 is SGHVS, CDR2 FNYEAQ. CDR3 size: 13 residues. The CDR3 region has the DNA TGTGCCAGCAGCTTAGGGTTAGGATCCGAGCGGTACTTC. Amino acid sequence: CASSLGLGSERYF. Supplemented by reference TRBV7-6 and TRBJ2-7, the full variable domain reads GAGVSQSPRYKVTKRGQDVALRCDPISGHVSLYWYRQALGQGPEFLTYFNYEAQQDKSGLPNDRFSAERPEGSISTLTIQRTEQRDSAMYRCASSLGLGSERYFGPGTRLTVT.

The chain links TRBV7-8 to TRBJ1-2; a weak D match, TRBD1 (5 bases). Germline-derived CDR1 and CDR2 are SGHVS and FQNEAQ. The CDR3 has 14 amino acids. With 5 bases removed from V and 7 bases from J, the gap between germline ends came to 17 bases. The DNA for the CDR3 is TGTGCCAGCAGCCACGGAATGCAGGGTGGTGGCTACACCTTC. Its translation is CASSHGMQGGGYTF.

This chain uses TRBV2 with TRBJ2-2, with D unclear. V gave up 6 bases and J gave up 6 bases, with 11 bases separating them. The CDR3 totals 13 residues. Germline CDR1 reads SNHLY; CDR2 reads FYNNEI. CDR3 DNA sequence: TGTGCCAGCAGCGGCGACCGTCCCGGGGAGCTGTTTTTT. This translates into CASSGDRPGELFF.

The chain joins TRBV10-3 to TRBJ2-3, with D hard to call. V lost 10 bases and J 2 bases, leaving 13 bases between the germline ends. CDR1 and CDR2 (germline): ENHRY, SYGVKD. This CDR3 has 13 amino acids. The CDR3 DNA follows: TGTGCCACAGCGTGGCTACCCACAGATACGCAGTATTTT. Translation: CATAWLPTDTQYF.

On this clonotype itself: The junction does not match germline at one end; this may be a read error. V is TRBV5-8 and J is TRBJ2-1; the match to TRBD1 covers 7 bases. Germline V gene lookup returns CDR1 SGHTS and CDR2 YDEGEE. This CDR3 is built from 19 residues. The CDR3 region has the DNA TGCGCCAGCAGCCAAGAGGTCGACAGGGCTCAATATGGCTACAATGAGCAGTTCTTC. This encodes CASSQEVDRAQYGYNEQFF. Based on the CDR3 plus reference TRBV5-8 and TRBJ2-1, the full variable domain is EAGVTQSPTHLIKTRGQQATLRCSPISGHTSVYWYQQALGLGLQFLLWYDEGEERNRGNFPPRFSGRQFPNYSSELNVNALELEDSALYLCASSQEVDRAQYGYNEQFFGPGTRLTVL.

On this clonotype itself: Its ends do not fully match the called genes, so a read error is possible. The rearrangement uses TRBV7-8 and TRBJ1-2, with D perhaps matching TRBD1 (5 bases). Germline V CDR1 and CDR2: SGHVS, FQNEAQ. The CDR3 loop spans 15 amino acids. The DNA for the CDR3 is TGTGCCACCAGCTCAGGGCGTGGCATCTACGAGCAGTACACCTTC. Translation: CATSSGRGIYEQYTF. The complete variable domain, with remaining parts taken from reference TRBV7-8 and TRBJ1-2, reads GAGVSQSPRYKVAKRGQDVALRCDPISGHVSLFWYQQALGQGPEFLTYFQNEAQLDKSGLPSDRFFAERPEGSVSTLKIQRTQQEDSAVYLCATSSGRGIYEQYTFGSGTRLTVV.

This chain links TRBV7-6 with TRBJ2-3; 7 bases match TRBD1. Germline CDR1 and CDR2: SGHVS and FNYEAQ. J lost 15 bases, V lost 4 bases, and 19 bases had no gene match. CDR3 size: 15 residues. This CDR3 is CASSSTGTGNTIYYF. In nucleotides, the CDR3 is TGTGCCAGCAGCTCGACAGGGACGGGTAACACTATATATTATTTT.

This clonotype appeared many times. The chain combines TRBV25-1 with TRBJ2-3; 7 bases are shared with TRBD2. Per germline, CDR1 MGHDK and CDR2 SYGVNS. Trimming cost V 3 bases and J 2 bases; bases outside gene matches: 5. The CDR3 extends over 15 amino acids. CDR3 loop: CASSDYGGNTDTQYF. DNA of the CDR3: TGTGCCAGCAGTGATTACGGGGGGAACACAGATACGCAGTATTTT.

Only one count was recorded for this clonotype. It is unclear where the CDR3 begins or ends on the DNA, so no DNA is shown, and the CDR3 is as TCRdb lists it. The rearrangement links TRBV12-3 or TRBV12-4 to TRBJ1-6; the DNA was not used to check the table's D call, TRBD1. With termini counted, the CDR3 has 23 amino acids. This CDR3 is CASSFYICSALRGAGGPDSPLHF.

On this clonotype itself: A read error may be the cause here, since a much bigger clone is one base away. The rearrangement joins TRBV10-3 to TRBJ2-6; D is possibly TRBD2 (5 bases). The CDR3 totals 18 residues. Trimming cost V 5 bases and J 1 base, with 18 bases left between them. Germline CDR1 is ENHRY and CDR2 is SYGVKD. The CDR3 bases are TGTGCCATCAGTTCACGTGTGGGTACGGGATCTGGGGCCAACGTCCTGACTTTC. Its protein product is CAISSRVGTGSGANVLTF.

A note on this clonotype: The conserved closing phenylalanine or tryptophan is absent in this CDR3, likely reflecting a read error. The chain uses TRBV7-2 and TRBJ2-3, with D possibly matching TRBD2 (5 bases). The CDR3 length is 11 residues. Germline V gene lookup returns CDR1 SGHTA and CDR2 FQGNSA. Trimming took off 5 bases at V and 10 bases at J, with 10 bases between the two ends. For the CDR3, the DNA is TGTGCCAGCAGCGTCAGAGCGGCGCAGTATTAT. Translated, it gives CASSVRAAQYY.

Concerning this clonotype itself: Germline is not matched at one junction end, which may reflect a read error. The chain joins TRBV7-7 to TRBJ2-5, with 7 bases identical to TRBD1. This CDR3 is built from 14 residues. CDR1 and CDR2 (germline): SSHAT, FNYEAQ (reference sequence). The CDR3 spells CASSLQGWTALNQF. DNA for the CDR3: TGTGCTAGCAGCTTACAGGGGTGGACAGCGCTTAATCAGTTC.

The chain is built from TRBV5-4 and TRBJ1-1; the D gene is possibly TRBD1 (6 bases). The CDR3 has 14 amino acids. Trimming left V 4 bases short and J 6 bases short, with 16 bases between. Germline V CDR1 and CDR2: SGHNT, YYREEE (reference sequence). CDR3 loop: CASSLGGGVAEAFF. The DNA of the CDR3 is TGTGCCAGCAGCCTCGGAGGGGGGGTGGCTGAAGCTTTCTTT.

J is TRBJ1-2 and V is TRBV25-1; no definite D call. The germline V gene encodes CDR1 MGHDK and CDR2 SYGVNS. V lost 5 bases to trimming and J lost 4 bases, with 17 bases between them. The CDR3 has 15 amino acids. CDR3: CASSPAGQWGYGYTF. CDR3 bases: TGTGCCAGCAGTCCGGCAGGTCAGTGGGGCTATGGCTACACCTTC.

About this clonotype itself: Sequence at one end of the junction differs from germline and may be a read error. The chain is built from TRBV11-2 and TRBJ2-3; D is possibly TRBD1 (5 bases). The CDR3 spans 15 residues. The germline CDR1 and CDR2 sequences are SGHAT and FQNNGV. The CDR3, as DNA: TGTGCCAGCAGCGTAGAAAGGACAAGCACAGATACGCAGTATTTT. Its translation is CASSVERTSTDTQYF.

This clonotype was counted many times. The genes are TRBV19 and TRBJ2-5, with D uncertain. Between the trimmed V and J ends, which lost 5 bases and 2 bases, there was a span of 12 bases. Germline CDR1 reads LNHDA; CDR2 reads SQIVND (reference sequence). This CDR3 has 14 amino acids. In nucleotides, the CDR3 is TGTGCCAGTAGTTCATGGAACAGTCAAGAGACCCAGTACTTC. Protein sequence: CASSSWNSQETQYF.

This clonotype was counted at least ten times. The chain couples TRBV7-2 to TRBJ2-1; 11 bases map to TRBD1. This CDR3 is built from 16 residues. CDR1 and CDR2 from the germline V gene are SGHTA and FQGNSA. V was pared by 5 bases and J by 9 bases, with 12 bases of the junction left unmatched. In nucleotides, the CDR3 is TGTGCCAGCAGCCTTACCGCGGACAGGGGGCTCGGTGAGCAGTTCTTC. It encodes CASSLTADRGLGEQFF.

The J gene is TRBJ2-3, the V gene TRBV25-1; 8 bases agree with TRBD2. CDR3 length: 16 amino acids. Germline V gives CDR1 MGHDK, CDR2 SYGVNS. The V segment lost 1 base and the J segment 3 bases; nucleotides outside the gene matches: 6. As DNA, the CDR3 is TGTGCCAGCAGTGAATTCGGGGGGGCAGGGACAGATACGCAGTATTTT. It translates to CASSEFGGAGTDTQYF.

As to this clonotype: Germline and junction disagree at one end, which may indicate a read error. The chain combines TRBV9 with TRBJ1-1; possible D gene TRBD1, 6 bases. Germline V gives CDR1 SGDLS, CDR2 YYNGEE. This CDR3 spans 14 amino acids. CDR3 bases: TGTGCCAGCAGCGAGGCACAGGGTAGCAATGAAGATTTCTTT. Translation: CASSEAQGSNEDFF.